This is a list of T cell receptor beta chains from one sample in a study of response to subunit inactivated influenza vaccine. MiXCR, applied by TCRdb to the RT-PCR reads, yields one record per CDR3 protein. This table holds about half a million distinct CDR3 sequences, approximately 11% found once. Sequences were derived from PBMCs from blood, sampled roughly 45 days after vaccination. These receptors were collected from a man aged 45 to 65 who received an inactivated influenza vaccine. CDR3s include the opening cysteine and the closing phenylalanine or tryptophan. D genes are given only for firm matches. Clone size, where shown, is once, few, many, or a class for clones that have expanded.

d_gene,j_gene,abundance,v_gene,CDR3aa,CDR3nt
-,TRBJ2-1,-,TRBV12-3/TRBV12-4,CASSFSFGSYNEQFF,TGTGCCAGCAGTTTTAGTTTCGGCTCCTACAATGAGCAGTTCTTC
-,TRBJ1-5,many,TRBV7-2,CASSPKVNQPQHF,TGTGCCAGCAGCCCCAAGGTGAATCAGCCCCAGCATTTT
-,TRBJ2-3,many,TRBV5-1,CASSYNREADTQYF,TGCGCCAGCAGCTATAACAGGGAGGCAGATACGCAGTATTTT
TRBD1,TRBJ1-2,few,TRBV20-1,CSAREQGIYGYTF,TGCAGTGCTAGAGAACAGGGGATCTATGGCTACACCTTC
-,TRBJ2-1,-,TRBV9,CASCTNNEQFF,TGTGCCAGCTGTACCAACAATGAGCAGTTCTTC
-,TRBJ1-2,many,TRBV5-1,CASSEGSSYGYTF,TGCGCCAGCAGTGAGGGGAGTAGCTATGGCTACACCTTC
TRBD2,TRBJ2-2,-,TRBV3-1,CASSPTSGRAGELFF,TGTGCCAGCAGCCCGACTAGCGGGAGGGCCGGGGAGCTGTTTTTT
TRBD1,TRBJ2-7,-,TRBV13,CASKAGTGVLGSSYEQYF,TGTGCCAGCAAGGCCGGGACAGGGGTATTGGGAAGCTCCTACGAGCAGTACTTC
TRBD1,TRBJ1-2,-,TRBV10-3,CATQPGQGVDYGYTF,TGTGCCACCCAGCCGGGACAGGGGGTGGACTATGGCTACACCTTC
-,TRBJ2-4,many,TRBV4-3,CASSLNDRKDIQYF,TGCGCCAGCAGCCTCAACGACAGGAAGGACATTCAGTACTTC
TRBD1,TRBJ2-5,many,TRBV5-6,CASRPLGSDRGETQYF,TGTGCCAGCAGACCACTTGGATCAGACAGGGGGGAGACCCAGTACTTC
-,TRBJ2-1,few,TRBV5-1,CASSLESPRLNEQFF,TGCGCCAGCAGCTTGGAGTCCCCCCGTTTGAATGAGCAGTTCTTC
-,TRBJ2-2,few,TRBV5-5,CASSSIPTGELFF,TGTGCCAGCAGCTCTATCCCAACCGGGGAGCTGTTTTTT
-,TRBJ1-1,-,TRBV11-2,CASRRTDGEAFF,TGTGCCAGCAGACGGACGGACGGCGAAGCTTTCTTT
TRBD2,TRBJ2-2,-,TRBV28,CASSGGLAEVSGELFF,TGTGCCAGCAGTGGGGGACTAGCGGAAGTTTCCGGGGAGCTGTTTTTT
TRBD2,TRBJ2-1,few,TRBV2,CASTLAGGNLYNEQFF,TGTGCCAGCACACTAGCGGGGGGCAATCTTTACAATGAGCAGTTCTTC
-,TRBJ2-1,many,TRBV11-2,CASSLGLLYEQFF,TGTGCCAGCAGCTTAGGACTCCTCTACGAGCAGTTCTTC